This record looks at one T cell receptor (beta chain) sequence and its context. Germline CDR1 LGHNA, CDR2 YNFKEQ. The CDR3 is made up of 17 amino acids. V shed 4 bases, J shed 0 bases, and the junction held 5 bases outside the gene matches. TCRdb keeps only in-frame clones here, not all; method: immunoSEQ multiplex PCR. In the table there are roughly 72,000 clones, about 84% of which are singletons. The data were taken from a study of OX40 agonist ivuxolimab in advanced cancers. It was autoimmune disease history or systemic immunosuppression that excluded patients. This sample comprised CD4+ or CD8+ T cells sorted from blood, obtained in a trial of the OX40 agonist ivuxolimab. The chain has TRBV4-2 and TRBJ2-7; 14 bases are a match to TRBD2. This sequence was found in an adult with an advanced solid tumor such as melanoma, head and neck, liver or kidney cancer. CDR3 sequence (DNA): TGTGCCAGCAGCCGACTAGCGGGGGGGCCGGACTCCTACGAGCAGTACTTC. As protein: CASSRLAGGPDSYEQYF.